The next 2 T cell receptor beta chains were all read from a single sample in a study of post-analysis software for immune sequencing data. Unique molecular identifiers were built into the TCR beta cDNA libraries. TCRdb passed the PCR reads through MiXCR, listing each CDR3 protein once. The sample lists over 700,000 distinct CDR3 sequences; 30% were seen once. Study results and limitations: Patients carried roughly five TRBV segments more frequently than controls did, and TRBV5-6, TRBV5-1 and TRBV20-1 were among them.

These receptors have no identified antigens. The sequenced material came from blood. These receptor sequences come from a girl aged 10 to 17 with multiple sclerosis.

V gene TRBV6-5 combines with J gene TRBJ1-5; 9 bases match TRBD1. There are 15 residues in the CDR3. The germline V gene has CDR1 MNHEY and CDR2 SVGAGI. Germline trimming cut 4 bases from V and 6 bases from J; bases unmatched to any gene: 7. CDR3 DNA sequence: TGTGCCAGCAGTTCGGGACAGGGCATCGGTCAGCCCCAGCATTTT. Translating gives CASSSGQGIGQPQHF.

This clonotype has more than one count but fewer than ten. V and J are TRBV20-1 and TRBJ2-7; TRBD2 aligns across 13 bases. CDR1 is DFQATT and CDR2 is SNEGSKA in the germline V gene (reference sequence). The CDR3 consists of 14 residues. The junction had 4 bases not matched to a gene; V was cut back by 5 bases and J by 3 bases. CDR3 residues: CSASGTSGNYEQYF. For the CDR3, the DNA is TGCAGTGCTTCCGGGACTAGCGGGAACTACGAGCAGTACTTC.